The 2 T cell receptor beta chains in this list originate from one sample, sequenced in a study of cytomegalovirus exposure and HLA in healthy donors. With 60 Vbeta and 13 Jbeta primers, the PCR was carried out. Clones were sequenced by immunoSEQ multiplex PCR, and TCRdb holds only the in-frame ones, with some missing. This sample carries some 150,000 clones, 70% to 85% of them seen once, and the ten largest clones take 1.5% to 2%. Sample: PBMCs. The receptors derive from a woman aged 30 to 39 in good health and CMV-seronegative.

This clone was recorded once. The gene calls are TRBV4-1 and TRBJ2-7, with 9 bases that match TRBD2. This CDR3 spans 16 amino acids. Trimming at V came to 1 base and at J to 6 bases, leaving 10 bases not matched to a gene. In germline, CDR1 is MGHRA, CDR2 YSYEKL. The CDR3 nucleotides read TGCGCCAGCAGCCAAGTTTACGGCGGGGGGGCCAGCGAGCAGTACTTC. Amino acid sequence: CASSQVYGGGASEQYF.

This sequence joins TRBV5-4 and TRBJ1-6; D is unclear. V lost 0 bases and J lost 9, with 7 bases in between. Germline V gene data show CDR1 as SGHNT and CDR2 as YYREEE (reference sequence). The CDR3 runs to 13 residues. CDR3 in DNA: TGTGCCAGCAGCTTGGCATCAGTTTCACCCCTCCACTTT. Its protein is CASSLASVSPLHF.